This TCR beta chain was sequenced for a study of blood T cell repertoires in COVID-19. Sequenced by immunoSEQ multiplex PCR; TCRdb stores in-frame clones only, minus some. The data show roughly 81,000 clones, around 83% seen once. The V end lost 6 bases, the J end lost 5 bases, and 16 bases lay between the germline ends. CDR3 length: 14 residues. Germline loops: CDR1 MNHEY, CDR2 SVGAGI. This receptor was taken from an older woman with acute or convalescent COVID-19. The V call is TRBV6-5, the J call TRBJ2-5, with a tentative D call TRBD1 (6 bases). Material for sequencing was peripheral blood. The CDR3 region is CASRTLQGYETQYF. The CDR3 coding sequence is TGTGCCAGCAGAACCTTACAGGGTTATGAGACCCAGTACTTC.